This paragraph covers one T cell receptor (beta chain) sequence. What it recognizes is unknown. Germline V gene lookup returns CDR1 SGDLS and CDR2 YYNGEE. Trimming pared 2 bases from V and 0 bases from J, leaving 12 bases between. The CDR3 has 16 residues. This entry is derived from a study of cytomegalovirus exposure and HLA in healthy donors. Study at large: Both the 120 validation repertoires and the roughly 700 first-cohort repertoires used the same platform, as reported by a later analysis. Study outcomes and limitations: The authors listed some 150 TCR beta chains as cytomegalovirus-associated. First-cohort TCR clusters were later found to tend to co-occur in the 120 or so validation repertoires.

TCRdb keeps only in-frame clones here, not all; method: immunoSEQ multiplex PCR. The sample carries 55,000 to 70,000 clones, around 88% recorded once. The donors were part of the validation cohort of some 120 subjects. That cohort was separate from the first cohort, which comprised fewer than 800 subjects. This TCR came from a woman aged 18-29 years in good health and CMV-seronegative. This chain links TRBV9 with TRBJ1-3; D might be TRBD1 (6 bases). Sequencing was carried out using PBMCs. CDR3 amino acids: CASSVATGNSGNTIYF. CDR3 in DNA: TGTGCCAGCAGCGTGGCGACAGGTAACTCTGGAAACACCATATATTTT.